Shown below are 15 T cell receptor beta chains from a single sample sequenced in a study of blood T cell repertoires in COVID-19. The assay was immunoSEQ multiplex PCR, and TCRdb's table has in-frame clones only and misses some. The data contain some 200,000 clones, just over 85% of them singletons. The sample was peripheral blood. These receptors were collected from a man older than 75 with acute or convalescent COVID-19.

The chain couples TRBV28 to TRBJ1-2, with 9 bases fitting TRBD1. The length of the CDR3 is 15 residues. V shed 5 bases and J 7 bases; nucleotides not matched to a gene: 11. The germline V gene encodes CDR1 MDHEN and CDR2 SYDVKM. In nucleotides, the CDR3 is TGTGCCAGCAGTATTCCCGGGACAGGGAAAGCTGGCTACACCTTC. This translates into CASSIPGTGKAGYTF.

The V call is TRBV12-3 or TRBV12-4, the J call TRBJ1-1; D is unresolved. Trimming removed 5 bases from V and 5 bases from J, with 9 bases in between. This CDR3 is built from 12 residues. The CDR3, as DNA: TGTGCCAGCAGTCCGCGGGAGACTGAAGCTTTCTTT. It is translated as CASSPRETEAFF.

This clone appeared once. This chain connects TRBV30 to TRBJ1-4; D may be TRBD1 (6 bases). Germline-derived CDR1 and CDR2 are GTSNPN and SVGIG (reference sequence). This CDR3 region has 13 residues. Trimming took 0 bases from V and 8 from J, leaving 10 bases between them. The CDR3 spells CAWSVQGNEKLFF. Written as DNA, the CDR3 is TGTGCCTGGAGTGTACAGGGAAACGAAAAACTGTTTTTT. Looking up the rest from reference TRBV30 and TRBJ1-4 gives the full variable domain: SQTIHQWPATLVQPVGSPLSLECTVEGTSNPNLYWYRQAAGRGLQLLFYSVGIGQISSEVPQNLSASRPQDRQFILSSKKLLLSDSGFYLCAWSVQGNEKLFFGSGTQLSVL.

The V and J genes are TRBV18 and TRBJ2-6, with 12 bases matching TRBD1. This CDR3 comprises 18 residues. V shed 2 bases and J 2 bases; nucleotides not matched to a gene: 4. In germline, CDR1 is KGHSH, CDR2 LQKENI. The CDR3 nucleotides are TGTGCCAGCTCACCAGCTGGGACAGGGGGCGCTGGGGCCAACGTCCTGACTTTC. Protein: CASSPAGTGGAGANVLTF.

Remarks on this clone: The same CDR3 can be traced to other DNA sequences in this sample. The V and J genes are TRBV30 and TRBJ1-2; 8 positions agree with TRBD1. Germline CDR1 reads GTSNPN; CDR2 reads SVGIG (reference sequence). This CDR3 has 12 residues. Trimming at V came to 3 bases and at J to 8 bases, leaving 5 bases not matched to a gene. The DNA of the CDR3 is TGTGCCTGGAGCCAGGGGGCGAGGGGCTACACCTTC. Translation: CAWSQGARGYTF.

This chain uses TRBV30 with TRBJ2-1; 9 bases agree with TRBD1. V lost 0 bases to trimming and J lost 6 bases; unmatched junction nucleotides: 6. CDR1 is GTSNPN and CDR2 is SVGIG in the germline V gene (reference sequence). The CDR3 contains 15 residues. This chain's CDR3 is CAWSVWGQGINEQFF. The CDR3 DNA reads as TGTGCCTGGAGTGTCTGGGGACAGGGCATCAATGAGCAGTTCTTC.

In its sample, this clone was seen once. The CDR3 loop is CASSLTGVLTEAFF. Here the CDR3 DNA reads TGTGCCAGCAGTTTAACAGGGGTCCTCACTGAAGCTTTCTTT. The chain links TRBV2 to TRBJ1-1, with 7 bases matching TRBD1. V was pared by 5 bases and J by 4 bases, with 7 bases of the junction left unmatched. Germline assignment: CDR1 SNHLY and CDR2 FYNNEI. The CDR3 totals 14 residues.

V usage is TRBV9 and J usage is TRBJ1-5, with 7 bases matching TRBD1. V lost 3 bases and J lost 4; bases outside the gene matches: 4. CDR1 and CDR2 (germline): SGDLS, YYNGEE. The CDR3 is made up of 14 amino acids. CDR3 in DNA: TGTGCCAGCAGCGCGGGACAGCAAAATCAGCCCCAGCATTTT. Its protein product is CASSAGQQNQPQHF.

The V call is TRBV15, the J call TRBJ2-3, with D perhaps matching TRBD2 (6 bases). V was shortened by 3 bases and J by 0 bases, with 7 bases between the two germline ends. The CDR3 runs to 14 residues. CDR1 and CDR2 from the germline V gene are LNHNV and YYDKDF (reference sequence). CDR3 in DNA: TGTGCCACCAGCAGCGGGGGAAGCACAGATACGCAGTATTTT. It specifies CATSSGGSTDTQYF.

V and J are TRBV10-3 and TRBJ2-3; 12 bases align to TRBD1. The CDR3 has 15 amino acids. The J segment lost 6 bases and the V segment lost 4 bases, leaving 5 bases of the junction unmatched. CDR1 ENHRY and CDR2 SYGVKD come from the germline V gene. The CDR3, as DNA: TGTGCCATCAGTGCCGGGACAGGGGGCTTCGATACGCAGTATTTT. This encodes CAISAGTGGFDTQYF.

This chain joins TRBV6-4 and TRBJ1-2; 9 bases fit TRBD1. The V gene's germline CDR1 is MRHNA and CDR2 SNTAGT. V gave up 5 bases and J gave up 1 base; unmatched junction bases: 5. CDR3 length equals 15 residues. The CDR3 bases are TGTGCCAGCAGTCCGGGACAGGGTATTAACTATGGCTACACCTTC. It specifies CASSPGQGINYGYTF.

The genes are TRBV9 and TRBJ2-2, with a weak D call TRBD1 (6 bases). CDR1 and CDR2 (germline): SGDLS, YYNGEE. The CDR3 extends over 16 amino acids. Trimming pared 1 base from V and 7 bases from J, leaving 17 bases between. The CDR3 here is CASSVSGAQGYGELFF. The CDR3 DNA sequence: TGTGCCAGCAGCGTATCCGGGGCCCAGGGGTACGGGGAGCTGTTTTTT.

The CDR3 is CASSLPGQDNEKLFF. CDR3 DNA: TGTGCCAGCAGCTTACCAGGACAGGATAATGAAAAACTGTTTTTT. The genes are TRBV7-9 and TRBJ1-4; 7 nucleotides match TRBD1. The CDR3 is 15 amino acids. Germline CDR1 SEHNR, CDR2 FQNEAQ (reference sequence). Unmatched junction bases numbered 4, after V lost 2 bases and J lost 4 bases.

This clone is a singleton in its sample. The chain uses TRBV10-3 and TRBJ1-2; no reliable D call. This CDR3 region has 13 residues. Germline V lookup: CDR1 ENHRY, CDR2 SYGVKD. Trimming removed 8 bases at V and 3 bases at J, with 13 bases between. The CDR3 sequence is CAIFRSMDYGYTF. CDR3 nucleotides: TGTGCCATCTTTCGGAGCATGGACTATGGCTACACCTTC.

This chain links TRBV18 with TRBJ2-7; TRBD2 agrees at 8 bases. Unmatched junction bases numbered 1, after V lost 3 bases and J lost 3 bases. CDR1 and CDR2 from the germline V gene are KGHSH and LQKENI. The CDR3 sequence is 13 residues long. This CDR3 is CASSPGTSYEQYV. The CDR3 DNA reads as TGTGCCAGCTCACCCGGGACTAGCTACGAGCAGTACGTC.